A selection of T cell receptor beta chains follows, all from one sample in a study of cytotoxic CD8 clonotypes in ibrutinib-treated CLL. The method was immunoSEQ multiplex PCR; TCRdb's version includes in-frame clones alone and lacks a portion of them. The sample has approximately 30,000 clones; roughly 50% are singletons. The starting material was PBMCs, obtained before ibrutinib treatment. All receptors derive from a human donor with chronic lymphocytic leukemia. The CDR3 runs from the conserved cysteine through the conserved F or W. D genes are given only for firm matches. Part of the rows lack a size; the others show once, few, many or a class for expanded clones.

clone size | J gene | V gene | D gene | CDR3 protein | CDR3 DNA
- | TRBJ1-2 | TRBV27 | - | CASSPMAPRSGYTF | TGTGCCAGCAGTCCTATGGCACCACGGTCTGGCTACACCTTC
- | TRBJ2-2 | TRBV18 | - | CASSPSDAGELFF | TGTGCCAGCTCACCATCGGATGCCGGGGAGCTGTTTTTT
- | TRBJ2-7 | TRBV6-4 | TRBD2 | CASTQGSGRANNAYEQYF | TGTGCCAGCACCCAGGGGAGCGGGAGGGCCAATAATGCCTACGAGCAGTACTTC
few | TRBJ2-7 | TRBV11-2 | - | CASSPTPLEAYEQYF | TGTGCCAGCAGCCCGACCCCCCTAGAGGCCTACGAGCAGTACTTC
- | TRBJ1-1 | TRBV5-4 | - | CASSFELNTEAFF | TGTGCCAGCAGCTTCGAGTTGAACACTGAAGCTTTCTTT
- | TRBJ2-2 | TRBV10-3 | - | CAIQGGGYTGELFF | TGTGCCATCCAAGGAGGGGGTTACACCGGGGAGCTGTTTTTT
- | TRBJ1-1 | TRBV27 | - | CASSLVANTEAFF | TGTGCCAGCAGTTTAGTCGCGAACACTGAAGCTTTCTTT
few | TRBJ1-4 | TRBV4-1 | - | CASRRGRLGYEKLFF | TGCGCCAGCCGAAGAGGTCGGCTGGGTTATGAAAAACTGTTTTTT
- | TRBJ2-5 | TRBV23-1 | TRBD1 | CASSQSLGQGAWLGETQYF | TGCGCCAGCAGTCAATCTCTCGGACAGGGGGCTTGGTTGGGGGAGACCCAGTACTTC
- | TRBJ2-3 | TRBV7-3 | TRBD2 | CASSPARRGGGADTQYF | TGTGCCAGCAGCCCGGCCCGGCGTGGCGGGGGGGCAGATACGCAGTATTTT
few | TRBJ2-3 | TRBV4-1 | TRBD2 | CASSQGGTSGSASTDTQYF | TGCGCCAGCAGCCAAGGCGGGACTAGCGGGTCAGCTAGCACAGATACGCAGTATTTT
- | TRBJ2-2 | TRBV4-3 | - | CASSQDPATGELFF | TGCGCCAGCAGCCAAGACCCAGCTACCGGGGAGCTGTTTTTT
- | TRBJ1-4 | TRBV19 | TRBD1 | CASSTPPMIQGRSEKLFF | TGTGCCAGTAGTACCCCACCTATGATACAGGGGAGGAGTGAAAAACTGTTTTTT
once | TRBJ2-5 | TRBV14 | TRBD2 | CASSQDLAGRSYQETQYF | TGTGCCAGCAGCCAAGATCTAGCGGGGAGGAGTTACCAAGAGACCCAGTACTTC
- | TRBJ2-1 | TRBV11-3 | TRBD2 | CASSPKRENDNEQFF | TGTGCCAGCAGTCCCAAGCGGGAGAACGACAATGAGCAGTTCTTC
- | TRBJ2-5 | TRBV18 | - | CASSPNVGRKTGETQYF | TGTGCCAGCTCACCTAATGTCGGGCGGAAGACGGGAGAGACCCAGTACTTC
- | TRBJ2-5 | TRBV18 | TRBD2 | CASSIQLAGIQETQYF | TGTGCCAGCTCAATCCAACTAGCGGGGATCCAAGAGACCCAGTACTTC
- | TRBJ2-7 | TRBV20-1 | - | CSATPGAEQYF | TGCAGTGCAACTCCAGGGGCCGAGCAGTACTTC
large | TRBJ2-7 | TRBV2 | TRBD1 | CASSGQGSSYEQYF | TGTGCCAGCAGTGGACAGGGGTCCTCCTACGAGCAGTACTTC
- | TRBJ2-6 | TRBV25-1 | - | CASSPERRGVGANVLTF | TGTGCCAGCAGCCCAGAACGGAGGGGGGTCGGGGCCAACGTCCTGACTTTC
- | TRBJ2-3 | TRBV5-5 | TRBD1 | CASSLQGAYDTQYF | TGTGCCAGCAGCTTACAGGGGGCATATGATACGCAGTATTTT
- | TRBJ2-7 | TRBV13 | - | CASSLGGLGNSSYEQYF | TGTGCCAGCAGCTTAGGGGGTCTCGGAAATAGCTCCTACGAGCAGTACTTC
few | TRBJ2-1 | TRBV9 | - | CASSVADGPLTEPNQFF | TGTGCCAGCAGCGTAGCCGACGGCCCTCTGACCGAACCAAACCAGTTCTTC
- | TRBJ2-2 | TRBV18 | TRBD2 | CASSPSGTTTGELFF | TGTGCCAGCTCACCGAGCGGGACCACCACCGGGGAGCTGTTTTTT
few | TRBJ1-1 | TRBV16 | - | CASSQRGGSRNTEAFF | TGTGCCAGCAGCCAACGGGGGGGTTCTAGGAACACTGAAGCTTTCTTT
- | TRBJ2-1 | TRBV4-1 | - | CASSQDRDQPYNEQFF | TGCGCCAGCAGCCAAGATCGGGACCAACCCTACAATGAGCAGTTCTTC
- | TRBJ2-3 | TRBV5-1 | TRBD2 | CASSLKTSGSSSTDTQYF | TGCGCCAGCAGCTTAAAGACTAGCGGGTCCTCTAGCACAGATACGCAGTATTTT
- | TRBJ2-1 | TRBV6-5 | - | CASSSGRVVYNEQFF | TGTGCCAGCAGTTCTGGGAGAGTGGTTTACAATGAGCAGTTCTTC
- | TRBJ1-5 | TRBV10-3 | TRBD1 | CAISKTGGFDQPQHF | TGTGCCATCAGCAAGACAGGGGGCTTCGATCAGCCCCAGCATTTT
few | TRBJ2-7 | TRBV18 | - | CASSPPGLAEQYF | TGTGCCAGCTCACCACCGGGGCTGGCCGAGCAGTACTTC
once | TRBJ2-3 | TRBV11-1 | TRBD2 | CASSPGREIDTQYF | TGTGCCAGCAGCCCTGGGCGGGAGATAGATACGCAGTATTTT
- | TRBJ2-7 | TRBV27 | - | CASSLLDSSYEQYF | TGTGCCAGCAGTTTACTCGACAGCTCCTACGAGCAGTACTTC
- | TRBJ1-4 | TRBV6-6 | - | CASSYWGTTNEKLFF | TGTGCCAGCAGTTACTGGGGTACAACTAATGAAAAACTGTTTTTT
few | TRBJ2-2 | TRBV19 | TRBD1 | CASWDRSTGELFF | TGTGCCAGTTGGGACAGATCCACCGGGGAGCTGTTTTTT
- | TRBJ1-5 | TRBV6-1 | - | CASSEVIRNQPQHF | TGTGCCAGCAGTGAAGTGATTAGGAATCAGCCCCAGCATTTT
- | TRBJ1-1 | TRBV5-1 | - | CASREGMGNTEAFF | TGCGCCAGCAGGGAGGGGATGGGGAACACTGAAGCTTTCTTT
- | TRBJ2-7 | TRBV27 | TRBD2 | CASSPLAGAYEQYF | TGTGCCAGCAGTCCGCTAGCGGGAGCCTACGAGCAGTACTTC
- | TRBJ1-1 | TRBV14 | - | CASSQEVPGSEAFF | TGTGCCAGCAGCCAAGAGGTCCCAGGGTCTGAAGCTTTCTTT
- | TRBJ2-7 | TRBV28 | - | CASSFPFGGSAYEQYF | TGTGCCAGCAGTTTCCCCTTTGGCGGGTCAGCCTACGAGCAGTACTTC
- | TRBJ1-2 | TRBV5-1 | TRBD1 | CASSSPGQRNYGYTF | TGCGCCAGCAGCTCTCCGGGACAGCGTAACTATGGCTACACCTTC
- | TRBJ2-7 | TRBV28 | - | CASRGIPPYEQYF | TGTGCCAGCAGGGGCATACCCCCCTACGAGCAGTACTTC
- | TRBJ2-3 | TRBV11-2 | TRBD2 | CASSRTSLQDTQYF | TGTGCCAGCAGCCGGACTAGTCTCCAAGATACGCAGTATTTT
- | TRBJ1-1 | TRBV4-1 | - | CASSQLWGKTGLNTEAFF | TGCGCCAGCAGCCAACTCTGGGGAAAGACGGGGTTGAACACTGAAGCTTTCTTT
- | TRBJ2-3 | TRBV29-1 | - | CSVLRGSTDTQYF | TGCAGCGTTCTACGGGGAAGCACAGATACGCAGTATTTT
few | TRBJ1-4 | TRBV5-1 | TRBD1 | CASSATGGEYEKLFF | TGCGCCAGCAGCGCGACAGGGGGCGAGTATGAAAAACTGTTTTTT
once | TRBJ2-2 | TRBV5-1 | - | CASGEQGNTGELFF | TGCGCCAGCGGCGAACAGGGGAACACCGGGGAGCTGTTTTTT
- | TRBJ2-3 | TRBV6-5 | - | CASSYSIRLIQYF | TGTGCCAGCAGTTACTCGATTAGGTTGATTCAGTATTTT
few | TRBJ1-6 | TRBV7-9 | TRBD1 | CASSLAPGRGNSPLHF | TGTGCCAGCAGCTTAGCCCCCGGCAGGGGGAATTCACCCCTCCACTTT
- | TRBJ2-3 | TRBV11-3 | TRBD2 | CASSVGLALSTDTQYF | TGTGCCAGCAGCGTCGGACTAGCGCTAAGCACAGATACGCAGTATTTT
few | TRBJ1-2 | TRBV4-1 | - | CASSQGLLASGDYGYTF | TGCGCCAGCAGCCAAGGCTTGTTGGCCTCAGGGGACTATGGCTACACCTTC
few | TRBJ2-1 | TRBV7-3 | - | CASSLTGGVPYNEQFF | TGTGCCAGCAGCTTAACAGGGGGGGTCCCCTACAATGAGCAGTTCTTC
- | TRBJ1-2 | TRBV7-9 | TRBD1 | CASSLAGQLYGYTF | TGTGCCAGCAGCTTAGCGGGACAGCTATATGGCTACACCTTC
few | TRBJ2-1 | TRBV7-3 | TRBD1 | CASSLGTGADNEQFF | TGTGCCAGCAGCCTTGGGACAGGGGCCGACAATGAGCAGTTCTTC
few | TRBJ2-4 | TRBV28 | - | CASSRPGLENIQYF | TGTGCCAGCAGCCGTCCCGGGTTAGAAAACATTCAGTACTTC
few | TRBJ2-7 | TRBV6-5 | - | CASSPIGSYEQYF | TGTGCCAGCAGCCCCATTGGCTCCTACGAGCAGTACTTC
- | TRBJ2-1 | TRBV5-1 | TRBD1 | CASSFDRVGYNEQFF | TGCGCCAGCAGCTTTGACAGGGTAGGCTACAATGAGCAGTTCTTC
- | TRBJ1-2 | TRBV27 | TRBD1 | CASSLSQGAIYGYTF | TGTGCCAGCAGTTTATCCCAGGGGGCAATATATGGCTACACCTTC
- | TRBJ1-1 | TRBV6-6 | - | CASTKNEVGEAFF | TGTGCCAGTACTAAGAACGAGGTCGGGGAAGCTTTCTTT
- | TRBJ2-3 | TRBV19 | TRBD1 | CASSGGQAATTSTDTQYF | TGTGCCAGTAGTGGTGGACAGGCCGCGACAACTAGCACAGATACGCAGTATTTT